This T cell receptor beta chain was identified during a study of shared clonotypes between healthy human individuals. Some clones are missing from TCRdb's copy, which holds only in-frame ones; the method was immunoSEQ multiplex PCR. The sample holds about 1.5 million clones, 98% seen once. CD4+ cell separation produced CD45RA+ naive and CD45RA-negative memory subsets. A single count supports this clone. This sequence was found in a man aged 25-45 years in good health. Source material: naive CD4+ T cells sorted from blood. This sample's subset: CD45RA+ positively selected.

CDR3 amino acids: CASRTAGGSVYEQYF. CDR3 nucleotide sequence: TGTGCCAGCAGAACGGCGGGGGGAAGTGTGTACGAGCAGTACTTC. The chain joins TRBV6-5 to TRBJ2-7, with 8 bases fitting TRBD2. Germline CDR1 reads MNHEY; CDR2 reads SVGAGI. This CDR3 contains 15 residues. After removal of 6 bases from V and 4 bases from J, the junction contained 11 bases not matched to a gene.